The 15 T cell receptor beta chains given below trace back to one sample, sequenced in a study of blood T cell repertoires in COVID-19. Measured with immunoSEQ multiplex PCR; TCRdb has only the in-frame clones, and not every one. Of over 60,000 clones in the sample, roughly 90% were seen once. Sequenced: peripheral blood. The receptors were gathered from an elderly woman with active or convalescent COVID-19.

This clone was detected a few times. Other DNA sequences within the sample encode an identical CDR3. The chain uses TRBV12-3 or TRBV12-4 and TRBJ2-7; 12 bases align to TRBD2. Trimming at V came to 6 bases and at J to 5 bases, leaving 2 bases not matched to a gene. The CDR3 runs to 13 residues. In DNA, the CDR3 is TGTGCCAGCAGACTAGCGGGGGGCCACGAGCAGTACTTC. This translates into CASRLAGGHEQYF.

This clone was observed a single time. This sequence joins TRBV28 and TRBJ1-5; 7 nucleotides align to TRBD1. CDR1 MDHEN and CDR2 SYDVKM come from the germline V gene. The V gene end was trimmed by 7 bases and the J gene end by 0 bases; junction bases not matched to a gene: 12. The CDR3 loop spans 17 amino acids. Written as DNA, the CDR3 is TGTGCCAGCATTAGGGGACAGCATCGTGTTAGCAATCAGCCCCAGCATTTT. It translates to CASIRGQHRVSNQPQHF.

The chain links TRBV28 to TRBJ1-3; the D gene is possibly TRBD1 (6 bases). Germline loops: CDR1 MDHEN, CDR2 SYDVKM. Between the trimmed V and J ends, which lost 5 bases and 0 bases, there was a span of 11 bases. This CDR3 is 15 amino acids long. CDR3 DNA sequence: TGTGCCAGCAGTGCTGGACAGTTCTCTGGAAACACCATATATTTT. Its translation: CASSAGQFSGNTIYF.

The DNA for the CDR3 is TGTGCCAGCAGCCCCTCGCAAAGGGGGCTGTACACTGAAGCTTTCTTT. Its translation is CASSPSQRGLYTEAFF. The J gene is TRBJ1-1, the V gene TRBV5-6, with TRBD1 matching over 7 bases. CDR3 length equals 16 residues. The V segment lost 4 bases and the J segment 3 bases; nucleotides outside the gene matches: 12. Per the germline V gene, CDR1 is SGHDT and CDR2 is YYEEEE. The whole variable domain, filled in from reference TRBV5-6 and TRBJ1-1, reads DAGVTQSPTHLIKTRGQQVTLRCSPKSGHDTVSWYQQALGQGPQFIFQYYEEEERQRGNFPDRFSGHQFPNYSSELNVNALLLGDSALYLCASSPSQRGLYTEAFFGQGTRLTVV.

This rearrangement joins TRBV24-1 to TRBJ2-1, with D possibly being TRBD1 (6 bases). The CDR3 extends over 16 amino acids. Trimming removed 5 bases at V and 1 base at J, with 14 bases between. Germline V gene data show CDR1 as KGHDR and CDR2 as SFDVKD. Here the CDR3 reads CATSGPDSPSYNEQFF. DNA of the CDR3: TGTGCCACCAGTGGCCCGGACAGCCCGTCCTACAATGAGCAGTTCTTC.

This clone appeared a single time. This rearrangement joins TRBV28 to TRBJ2-7, with a tentative D call TRBD1 (7 bases). This CDR3 is built from 15 residues. Per the germline V gene, CDR1 is MDHEN and CDR2 is SYDVKM. V was shortened by 6 bases and J by 4 bases, with 19 bases between the two germline ends. The CDR3 bases are TGTGCCAGCAGCCCACACCCGACAGGGAGGTACGAGCAGTACTTC. It specifies CASSPHPTGRYEQYF.

This sequence joins TRBV4-3 and TRBJ1-3; possible D gene TRBD1, 6 bases. There are 15 residues in the CDR3. The germline V and J ends were trimmed by 3 bases and 4 bases, with 13 bases remaining between them. Germline V gene data show CDR1 as LGHNA and CDR2 as YSLEER. The CDR3 loop is CASSQGGGLGNTIYF. The CDR3 DNA reads TGCGCCAGCAGCCAGGGCGGGGGGCTAGGAAACACCATATATTTT.

The chain has TRBV3-1 (or the pseudogene TRBV3-2) and TRBJ2-4, with D uncertain. CDR3 length: 14 residues. Trimming took 4 bases from V and 0 from J, leaving 7 bases between them. Germline V lookup: CDR1 LGHDT, CDR2 YNNKEL (reference sequence). The CDR3 loop is CASSRSIAKNIQYF. CDR3 coding DNA: TGTGCCAGCAGCCGGAGTATAGCCAAAAACATTCAGTACTTC.

J is TRBJ1-2 and V is TRBV19; 11 nucleotides align to TRBD1. Looked up from germline, CDR1 is LNHDA and CDR2 is SQIVND (reference sequence). The CDR3 sequence is 16 residues long. V shed 5 bases and J 0 bases; nucleotides not matched to a gene: 5. The CDR3 bases are TGTGCCAGTAGTCCCCGGACAGGGGGCACTAACTATGGCTACACCTTC. It translates to CASSPRTGGTNYGYTF.

The chain links TRBV7-2 to TRBJ1-1; D not resolved. The germline V gene has CDR1 SGHTA and CDR2 FQGNSA. V lost 3 bases and J lost 0, with 5 bases in between. This CDR3 region has 13 residues. The CDR3 sequence: CASSLSMNTEAFF. In DNA form, the CDR3 reads TGTGCCAGCAGCTTGTCAATGAACACTGAAGCTTTCTTT.

This clone came up once. The genes are TRBV10-3 and TRBJ2-1; 9 bases line up with TRBD2. The length of the CDR3 is 16 residues. Trimming took 3 bases from V and 6 from J; bases not matched to a gene: 9. Germline V lookup: CDR1 ENHRY, CDR2 SYGVKD. The CDR3 spells CAISDTGTSSGNEQFF. CDR3 DNA: TGTGCCATCAGTGACACCGGGACTAGCTCCGGCAATGAGCAGTTCTTC.

The rearrangement uses TRBV7-2 and TRBJ2-5; the match to TRBD1 covers 8 bases. This CDR3 spans 14 amino acids. Germline V gives CDR1 SGHTA, CDR2 FQGNSA. J was trimmed by 2 bases and V by 5 bases; bases with no gene match: 4. The CDR3 is CASSGRTGQETQYF. CDR3 sequence (DNA): TGTGCCAGCAGCGGCAGGACAGGGCAAGAGACCCAGTACTTC.

V usage is TRBV2 and J usage is TRBJ2-7; 12 nucleotides match TRBD2. Trimming removed 1 base from V and 3 bases from J; junction bases left unmatched: 4. Germline V gives CDR1 SNHLY, CDR2 FYNNEI. The CDR3 length is 16 residues. The CDR3 is CASSEGTSGAHYEQYF. In DNA form, the CDR3 reads TGTGCCAGCAGTGAAGGGACTAGCGGGGCCCACTACGAGCAGTACTTC.

Only a few counts were recorded for this clone. The V and J genes are TRBV9 and TRBJ2-2; 11 bases line up with TRBD1. Germline CDR1 reads SGDLS; CDR2 reads YYNGEE. The V segment lost 4 bases and the J segment 5 bases; nucleotides outside the gene matches: 7. The CDR3 contains 16 residues. This CDR3 reads CASSTPGQGGTGELFF. The CDR3 nucleotides read TGTGCCAGCAGCACTCCGGGACAGGGGGGGACCGGGGAGCTGTTTTTT.

The rearrangement links TRBV28 to TRBJ2-2; 9 bases are a match to TRBD1. V lost 6 bases and J lost 2; bases outside the gene matches: 7. This CDR3 spans 16 amino acids. The germline gives CDR1 MDHEN, CDR2 SYDVKM. The CDR3 coding sequence is TGTGCCAGCAGGTTCGGTACAGGGGGCAACACCGGGGAGCTGTTTTTT. Translated: CASRFGTGGNTGELFF.